This paragraph covers one T cell receptor (beta chain) sequence. This sample is part of a study of T cell changes during pregnancy in multiple sclerosis. TCRdb's copy holds only in-frame clones and misses some; the assay was immunoSEQ multiplex PCR. The sample yields fewer than 130,000 clones, roughly nine tenths seen once. V was cut by 0 bases and J by 3 bases, with 6 bases left in between. Germline loops: CDR1 KGHSH, CDR2 LQKENI. The CDR3 is 14 amino acids. This TCR came from a female donor with multiple sclerosis, enrolled in a pregnancy study. J is TRBJ2-1 and V is TRBV18, with no clear D. The sequenced sample was peripheral blood, obtained after pregnancy. CDR3 residues: CASSPPGSYNEQFF. In DNA form, the CDR3 reads TGTGCCAGCTCACCACCGGGCAGCTACAATGAGCAGTTCTTC.